The rows below give T cell receptor beta chains drawn from one sample of a study of cytomegalovirus exposure and HLA in healthy donors. The repertoire was sequenced with immunoSEQ multiplex PCR; TCRdb's copy has only in-frame clones and lacks some. The sample has roughly 150,000 clones; roughly 80% are singletons. Sequencing input: PBMCs. These receptors were obtained from a male donor in good health and CMV-seronegative. CDR3s include the opening cysteine and the closing phenylalanine or tryptophan. Fields, in order: V gene, clone size, J gene, CDR3 length, D gene, CDR3 DNA, CDR3 protein. A D gene is named only where the DNA matches it firmly. Size is omitted from some rows. Given values are once, few, many or a class for expanded clones.

TRBV14	once	TRBJ2-6	17	NA	TGTGCCAGCAGCCAATGGAACACAGCCTCTGGGGCCAACGTCCTGACTTTC	CASSQWNTASGANVLTF
TRBV30	NA	TRBJ2-1	13	NA	TGTGCCTATAGCCCCGGCTCCTACAATGAGCAGTTCTTC	CAYSPGSYNEQFF
TRBV5-8	NA	TRBJ1-6	15	NA	TGTGCCAGCACCAACGCGGGTTCCTATAATTCACCCCTCCACTTT	CASTNAGSYNSPLHF
TRBV6-5	NA	TRBJ2-7	13	NA	TGTGCCAGCAGTTACCAGGGGCAGGACGAGCAGTACTTC	CASSYQGQDEQYF
TRBV7-7	NA	TRBJ1-2	16	TRBD1	TGTGCCAGCAGCCCCCTTGGACAGGGCGGGAGCTATGGCTACACCTTC	CASSPLGQGGSYGYTF
TRBV7-2	once	TRBJ1-1	13	NA	TGTGCCAGCAGTCAGGGATTGAAAACTGAAGCTTTCTTT	CASSQGLKTEAFF
TRBV4-1	NA	TRBJ2-7	13	NA	TGCGCCAGCAGCCCGCGGGCTTTTTACGAGCAGTACTTC	CASSPRAFYEQYF
TRBV5-6	NA	TRBJ1-2	15	NA	TGTGCCAGCAGCTTTACGTTCCAGGGGAGGGGAGACTACACCTTC	CASSFTFQGRGDYTF
TRBV6-5	NA	TRBJ2-7	12	TRBD1	TGTGCCAGCAGAACCGGGACAGGGCAGGAGTACTTC	CASRTGTGQEYF
TRBV7-2	once	TRBJ2-2	15	NA	TGTGCCAGCAGCCCCAGAACAGCCCACGCCGGGGAGCTGTTTTTT	CASSPRTAHAGELFF